Below, one TCR beta chain is given with its context. Its antigen is currently not known. Within one base of it there is no much larger clone, and no base qualities were kept. The data derive from a study of T cell responses to AZD1222 COVID-19 vaccine (dated by TCRdb to 2020 to 2022). Turning to the overall study: TCR sequencing was performed for 230 to 250 trial participants, of whom around 210 were given two doses of AZD1222 and approximately 25 were given two doses of MenACWY control vaccine. Enrollment into the trials was organized by age into subgroups of 18-55, 56-69 and 70-plus years, and those subgroups contained roughly 140, 27 and 60 TCR-sequenced participants, respectively.

The time point label for this specimen denotes: about 28 days (+/-7) after the second vaccine dose. AZD1222 recipients whose second dose came at about 4 weeks and those whose second dose came at about 12 weeks were combined into one group, since spike-specific TCR depth and breadth did not differ between the two schedules. Vaccinee samples were obtained from the UK trials COV001 and COV002, which included a single-blind randomized controlled phase 2/3 trial of AZD1222 (ChAdOx1 nCoV-19) in healthy adults. For TCRbeta chain sequencing, PBMC samples were collected from trial participants at day 0 and at day 28 after the second dose. General conclusions and limits of the study: Vaccine-associated CD4 TCRs spanned the whole spike protein, with dominant responses in regions 160-218 and 743-854. Reportedly, almost half of the unique spike-specific TCRs recognized epitopes lying outside the regions that are mutated in the B.1.351 and B.1.1.7 variants. A significant rise in spike-specific TCR breadth and depth was observed after two AZD1222 doses relative to day 0 and relative to MenACWY recipients. Only a handful of AZD1222 recipients were SARS-CoV-2 seropositive at baseline, limiting conclusions about previously exposed vaccinees. In the small 56-69-year group, the increase in depth fell short of significance, most likely because of low power. No day 14 peak-response samples were available, so repertoires were characterized only after the peak T cell response. Participants were mostly white British, with more females than males. The authors suggested clonal diversity may have been underestimated.

Sequences SQVTM (CDR1) and ANQGSEA (CDR2) are obtained from the germline V gene. The cysteine opens and the phenylalanine closes a CDR3 of 15 amino acids. The DNA shown is the 45-base CDR3, in frame from base 1. V trim: 4 bases; J trim: 7 bases; unmatched bases: 9. The CDR3 regions of human TCRbeta chains were analyzed by immunosequencing. The source study handled its data this way. Repertoire TCRs were checked for matches against a reference library of SARS-CoV-2-specific TCRs that had been generated using the MIRA antigen-specificity platform. Breadth meant the fraction of unique TCRs that were SARS-CoV-2-associated, whereas depth meant the fraction of total T cells that were SARS-CoV-2-associated. Using the MIRA data, each spike-specific TCR was mapped to the spike region that the TCR reacts to and placed in a CD4 or CD8 class. Log10-transformed breadth and depth values were compared by one-way ANOVA with Sidak's multiple comparisons tests. Sourced from immuneACCESS, this table was stored by TCRdb with only in-frame sequences that have V and J called. A share of the clones is absent; for the studies checked, an unresolved V gene accounts for under half, and the remainder has no known explanation. That table furnishes V, J and clone size, whereas the DNA furnished D and trimming. Here the sample has some 150,000 clones; approximately 89% occur a single time. The ten largest clones add up to roughly 1.5% of the sample.

The source of this sequence is an adult who received the AZD1222 COVID-19 vaccine. The chain is assembled from TRBV29-1 and TRBJ2-2, with TRBD2 matching 10 junction bases. Sequenced here: peripheral blood, sampled 28 days after the second AZD1222 dose. In nucleotide form, the sequence is TGCAGCGTTGGGCGGGCTAGCGGGAGTAACGGGGAGCTGTTTTTT. The resulting protein is CSVGRASGSNGELFF.